The source of this TCR beta chain is a study of radiotherapy plus CTLA-4 blockade in lung cancer. Germline V CDR1 and CDR2: SGHNT, YYREEE (reference sequence). CDR3 length: 14 amino acids. Trimming removed 0 bases from V and 3 bases from J; junction bases left unmatched: 2. This clone was counted once. Method: immunoSEQ multiplex PCR; TCRdb's copy keeps in-frame clones and lacks some. The table shows approximately 100,000 clones, with roughly 84% occurring only once. This chain connects TRBV5-4 to TRBJ2-5; TRBD1 aligns across 7 bases. The sequences come from peripheral blood, collected from a patient treated with radiotherapy plus ipilimumab. This receptor was obtained from a human donor with non-small cell lung cancer that progressed on radiotherapy plus ipilimumab. Some clones in this sample may be carry-over from other donors' samples. The CDR3 region is CASSLGQGKETQYF. The CDR3 region has the DNA TGTGCCAGCAGCTTGGGACAGGGAAAAGAGACCCAGTACTTC.